This T cell receptor beta chain was identified during a study of vaccination and CD4 T cells after COVID-19 (dated by TCRdb to the early 2020s). About the full investigation: Every convalescent patient had a positive nasal swab PCR test for SARS-CoV-2, with mild disease in nine patients and severe disease in one. The convalescent cohort comprised six males and four females, including two Hispanic individuals, seven Caucasians, two Asians and one multiracial person. Each participant got two doses of either the Pfizer-BioNTech BNT162b2 vaccine (n=8) or the Moderna mRNA-1273 vaccine (n=2). Post-COVID blood samples from convalescent patients were collected a median of around 100 days after diagnosis, with a range of roughly 30 to 170 days. Post-vaccine blood samples were collected a median of about 69 days after the second vaccine dose, ranging from roughly 12 to 250 days. Overlapping spike peptide pools from SARS-CoV-2 and from the common cold coronaviruses HCoV-NL63, HCoV-OC43 and HCoV-229E were used as culture stimuli. As controls, cultures received a CEFX viral epitope pool (the positive control), an HIV-1 Nef peptide pool (the negative control), or no peptide at all. In under twelve COVID-19 convalescent patients and several infection-naive healthy vaccine recipients, researchers compared the spike-specific CD4+ TCR repertoire from before mRNA vaccination with the repertoire from after.

General conclusions and limits of the study: The median count of SARS-CoV-2-reactive clonotypes went up from around 20 after infection to 38 after vaccination, although the change was not significant. The number of convalescent patients in the study was relatively small, and the study did not examine early timepoints following natural infection. In convalescent patients, nearly all vaccine-specific clones (304 of 307) were found to be mono-reactive for SARS-CoV-2 spike rather than cross-reactive with common cold coronaviruses. In convalescent patients, a median approximately 86% of post-vaccine SARS-CoV-2-reactive clones were detected only after vaccination, and vaccine-specific priming was suggested by this finding.

According to the study, the label for this sample's treatment or condition signals: approximately nine-day PBMC culture with coronavirus spike peptide pools or control peptides (ViraFEST assay). The study used the ViraFEST assay, which expanded antigen-specific T cells with peptide pools and then identified expanded clonotypes by TCR sequencing. Positive SARS-CoV-2 PCR tests in the convalescent patients dated from March to December 2020, before Alpha, Beta and Delta variants emerged in the United States. Each well held some 2 million PBMCs cultured with around 10 ug/ml peptide pools in IMDM containing approximately 5% human AB serum and around 10 IU/ml IL-2. Half of the culture medium was replaced with fresh IL-2-containing medium on days 3 and 7. After 9 to 11 days of culture, CD4+ T cells were isolated by negative selection with the EasySep CD4+ T cell isolation kit. Ficoll-Paque Plus gradient centrifugation was used to isolate PBMCs from whole blood, and the isolated PBMCs were then either used fresh or cryopreserved at -140C. In general, triplicate wells were set up for every culture condition.

According to the germline V gene (reference sequence), CDR1 reads MNHEY and CDR2 reads SMNVEV. Including cysteine and phenylalanine, the CDR3 has 13 amino acids. The CDR3 DNA has 39 bases and is translated from base 1. V loses 5 bases at its end and J loses 4 bases; junction bases beyond the gene matches: 5. As for this clonotype: No cognate antigen has been identified for it. Qualities for individual bases were not recorded, and no much larger clone is one base off.

Libraries were made using PCR. DNA from cultured CD4+ T cells was subjected to TCR sequencing with the Oncomine TCR Beta short-read assay at the Johns Hopkins FTIC core. The QIAamp micro DNA kit was used to extract genomic DNA from the cultured CD4+ T cells. Oncomine TCR Beta libraries from cultured CD4+ T cells were pooled using unique dual indexes and sequenced on an Illumina iSeq 100. In the authors' own workflow: Non-productive sequences were removed, and CDR3s not starting with C, not ending with F or W, or shorter than 7 amino acids were discarded. Antigen-specific clonotypes were identified with the MANAFEST web application by comparing peptide-stimulated wells with reference and other culture wells. For a clone to be called positive, the clone needed an FDR below 0.05, an odds ratio above 5, and a productive frequency above 0.1% in at least two of three replicate wells. Clonotypes that were significantly expanded in both SARS-CoV-2 spike wells and at least one common cold coronavirus spike condition were defined as cross-reactive. Using R version 3.6.1, CDR3 homology was evaluated through Levenshtein distances (stringdist) along with unrooted phylogenetic trees (ape). Starting from the raw public reads, TCRdb applied fastp trimming at Q25, assembled clones with MiXCR and retained in-frame beta chains. CDR3 protein duplicates are merged, each entry listing the most common genes and DNA. TCRdb, not the original authors, processed these V and J calls. This sample holds fewer than 14,000 distinct CDR3 sequences; over 60% were observed only once. The ten largest clonotypes hold approximately 20% of the sample.

The rearranged chain carries TRBV27 and TRBJ2-7; 7 central nucleotides agree with TRBD1. The sequenced sample consisted of CD4+ T cells from blood, cultured in vitro. This receptor was obtained from a human donor who had recovered from COVID-19. The sequence in DNA is TGTGCCAGCAGTCGAGGGGGCGGATACGAGCAGTACTTC. Its protein product is CASSRGGGYEQYF.